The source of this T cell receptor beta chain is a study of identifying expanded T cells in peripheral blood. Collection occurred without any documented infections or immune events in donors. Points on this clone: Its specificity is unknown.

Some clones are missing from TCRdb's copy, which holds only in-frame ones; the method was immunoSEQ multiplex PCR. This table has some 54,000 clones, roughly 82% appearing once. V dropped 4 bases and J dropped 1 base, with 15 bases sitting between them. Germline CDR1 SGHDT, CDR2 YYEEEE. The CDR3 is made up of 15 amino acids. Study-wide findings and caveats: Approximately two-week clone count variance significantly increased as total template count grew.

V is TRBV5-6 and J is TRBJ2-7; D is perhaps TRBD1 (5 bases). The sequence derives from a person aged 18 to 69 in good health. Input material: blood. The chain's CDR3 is CASSPVGELSYEQYF. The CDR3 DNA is TGTGCCAGCAGCCCAGTAGGGGAACTATCCTACGAGCAGTACTTC.